These T cell receptor beta chains were read from a single sample in a study of T cell repertoires in cytomegalovirus infection. TCRdb re-analysed the reads in MiXCR, keeping a single row per CDR3 protein. The table includes some 300,000 distinct CDR3 sequences, around 9.6% detected once. Input material: PBMCs. The receptor set was obtained from a human donor in good health (CMV status not recorded). Some clones in this sample may be carry-over from other donors' samples. Each CDR3 is given with its conserved first and last residue. Each record gives: J gene, D gene, clone size, V gene, CDR3 protein, CDR3 DNA. The D gene is left open where the match is weak. Some rows have no size entry. The others give once, few or many, or a class for an expanded clone.

>TRBJ1-5|TRBD1|many|TRBV7-8
CASSSHDRGLSNQPQHF
TGTGCCAGCAGCTCCCACGACAGGGGGCTGAGCAATCAGCCCCAGCATTTT
>TRBJ1-1|NA|many|TRBV6-1
CASRPLQLGNTEAFF
TGTGCCAGCAGGCCCCTTCAGTTAGGGAACACTGAAGCTTTCTTT
>TRBJ1-2|TRBD1|many|TRBV28
CASSPPGTGGEEYTF
TGTGCCAGCAGTCCCCCCGGGACAGGGGGCGAGGAGTACACCTTC
>TRBJ2-7|NA|NA|TRBV14
CASSQGPGWNHEQYF
TGTGCCAGCAGCCAAGGGCCGGGTTGGAATCACGAGCAGTACTTC
>TRBJ2-1|TRBD2|few|TRBV6-5
CASRSGGADEQFF
TGTGCCAGCAGGAGCGGGGGGGCTGATGAGCAGTTCTTC
>TRBJ1-6|NA|NA|TRBV5-4
CASSLGQGPLSSYNSPLHF
TGTGCCAGCAGCTTGGGCCAGGGGCCGCTGAGCTCCTATAATTCACCCCTCCACTTT
>TRBJ1-1|TRBD1|many|TRBV7-2
CASSLYPGQGNTEAFF
TGTGCCAGCAGCTTATACCCGGGACAGGGAAACACTGAAGCTTTCTTT
>TRBJ2-3|NA|many|TRBV4-2
CASSQEGDTQYF
TGTGCCAGCAGCCAAGAAGGAGATACGCAGTATTTT
>TRBJ2-7|NA|NA|TRBV27
CASRSRGTEWGYEQYF
TGTGCCAGCAGATCCCGCGGGACGGAATGGGGGTACGAGCAGTACTTC
>TRBJ2-2|TRBD2|many|TRBV7-9
CASGRTSGANTGELFF
TGTGCCAGCGGCCGTACTAGCGGAGCGAACACCGGGGAGCTGTTTTTT
>TRBJ2-3|TRBD2|NA|TRBV5-1
CASSFSTSPSTDTQYF
TGCGCCAGCAGCTTTTCGACTAGCCCGAGCACAGATACGCAGTATTTT
>TRBJ2-3|TRBD1|many|TRBV2
CASRGGQGVFGTDTQYF
TGTGCCAGCAGAGGAGGACAGGGGGTGTTCGGCACAGATACGCAGTATTTT
>TRBJ1-1|TRBD1|NA|TRBV7-8
CASSLDRGSDTEAFF
TGTGCCAGCAGCTTAGACAGGGGCTCCGACACTGAAGCTTTCTTT
>TRBJ2-7|TRBD1|many|TRBV29-1
CSARTGVGYEQYF
TGCAGCGCCAGGACAGGGGTAGGCTACGAGCAGTACTTC
>TRBJ1-3|NA|few|TRBV14
CASSRRAGFQAPGNTIYF
TGTGCCAGCAGCCGCCGGGCCGGGTTCCAAGCCCCTGGAAACACCATATATTTT
>TRBJ2-4|NA|few|TRBV20-1
CSATSEYQYIQYF
TGCAGTGCTACCTCTGAATATCAATACATTCAGTACTTC
>TRBJ2-1|NA|many|TRBV28
CASSFGSGEQFF
TGTGCCAGCAGTTTCGGTTCCGGTGAGCAGTTCTTC
>TRBJ2-1|TRBD2|few|TRBV5-1
CASSLTSGADNEQFF
TGCGCCAGCAGCCTGACTAGCGGGGCGGACAATGAGCAGTTCTTC
>TRBJ2-6|NA|few|TRBV12-3/TRBV12-4
CASTKGQMPGANVLTF
TGTGCCAGCACTAAAGGACAGATGCCTGGGGCCAACGTCCTGACTTTC
>TRBJ1-1|NA|NA|TRBV20-1
CSARRAGISTEAFF
TGCAGTGCCCGGCGGGCAGGGATATCGACTGAAGCTTTCTTT
>TRBJ2-5|NA|many|TRBV7-2
CASSLSLTVKETQYF
TGTGCCAGCAGCTTAAGCCTGACAGTCAAAGAGACCCAGTACTTC
>TRBJ1-6|NA|NA|TRBV7-9
CASSQQGDSPLHF
TGTGCCAGCAGCCAACAGGGAGATTCACCCCTCCACTTT
>TRBJ2-3|TRBD1|NA|TRBV20-1
CSATGQGGTDTQYF
TGCAGTGCCACGGGACAGGGGGGCACAGATACGCAGTATTTT
>TRBJ2-1|NA|NA|TRBV7-3
CASSPGRSYNEQFF
TGTGCCAGCAGTCCCGGGCGCTCCTACAATGAGCAGTTCTTC
>TRBJ2-1|TRBD2|many|TRBV6-2/TRBV6-3
CASSRTSGGPPQFF
TGTGCCAGCAGTAGGACTAGCGGGGGTCCCCCGCAGTTCTTC
>TRBJ1-1|TRBD1|many|TRBV4-3
CASSQDPDRVTEAFF
TGCGCCAGCAGCCAAGACCCTGACAGGGTCACTGAAGCTTTCTTT
>TRBJ1-2|NA|many|TRBV11-3
CASSLGWAYGYTF
TGTGCCAGCAGCTTAGGTTGGGCATATGGCTACACCTTC
>TRBJ1-2|TRBD1|many|TRBV7-9
CASSPAGQGAGYGYTF
TGTGCCAGCAGCCCCGCAGGACAGGGGGCCGGCTATGGCTACACCTTC
>TRBJ2-1|NA|many|TRBV5-1
CASSFGGFGEQFF
TGCGCCAGCAGCTTTGGCGGTTTTGGTGAGCAGTTCTTC
>TRBJ1-1|NA|many|TRBV20-1
CSANNQGPYTEAFF
TGCAGTGCTAATAACCAAGGACCGTACACTGAAGCTTTCTTT
>TRBJ1-6|TRBD1|many|TRBV29-1
CSVEERSGGNSPLHF
TGCAGCGTTGAAGAGAGGTCAGGGGGGAATTCACCCCTCCACTTT
>TRBJ2-7|TRBD2|few|TRBV20-1
CSARYSGGTYEQYF
TGCAGTGCTAGATATAGCGGGGGGACCTACGAGCAGTACTTC
>TRBJ1-2|TRBD1|few|TRBV7-6
CASSSSRQGGYTF
TGTGCCAGCAGCTCTTCGCGACAGGGGGGCTACACCTTC
>TRBJ1-2|NA|many|TRBV2
CASSEGVLSSTGRDGYTF
TGTGCCAGCAGTGAAGGCGTACTTTCTTCAACAGGGAGAGATGGCTACACCTTC
>TRBJ1-3|NA|many|TRBV20-1
CSARDPNAGGNTIYF
TGCAGTGCTAGAGATCCAAACGCCGGTGGAAACACCATATATTTT
>TRBJ2-2|NA|many|TRBV7-2
CASSLASIKAGELFF
TGTGCCAGCAGCTTAGCGTCAATTAAGGCCGGGGAGCTGTTTTTT
>TRBJ1-2|NA|many|TRBV7-8
CASSARDYGYTF
TGTGCCAGCAGCGCCCGGGACTATGGCTACACCTTC
>TRBJ1-1|NA|many|TRBV20-1
CSARDGGDIEAFF
TGCAGTGCTAGAGATGGGGGAGACATTGAAGCTTTCTTT
>TRBJ1-1|TRBD1|many|TRBV7-2
CASSPPPRDRGQITYTEAFF
TGTGCCAGCAGCCCACCCCCTAGGGACAGGGGGCAAATAACATACACTGAAGCTTTCTTT
>TRBJ2-6|TRBD1|many|TRBV19
CASSIARGIEANVLTF
TGTGCCAGTAGTATAGCCAGGGGGATTGAGGCCAACGTCCTGACTTTC
>TRBJ2-4|NA|many|TRBV12-5
CASGSGTPPWMDKNIQYF
TGTGCTAGTGGTTCCGGGACACCGCCGTGGATGGACAAAAACATTCAGTACTTC
>TRBJ2-3|TRBD2|NA|TRBV29-1
CSVGLAGLADTQYF
TGCAGCGTCGGACTAGCGGGGTTAGCAGATACGCAGTATTTT
>TRBJ2-5|NA|many|TRBV6-1
CASSGRERGETQYF
TGTGCCAGCTCCGGCAGGGAAAGGGGAGAGACCCAGTACTTC
>TRBJ2-3|NA|few|TRBV20-1
CSAREGSTDTQYF
TGCAGTGCTAGGGAAGGTTCGACAGATACGCAGTATTTT